A selection of T cell receptor beta chains follows, all from one sample in a study of glioma-infiltrating T cells. TCRdb re-derived calls from the multiplex PCR reads in MiXCR, one entry per CDR3 protein. The profile shows 100,000 to 150,000 distinct CDR3 sequences, roughly 20% of them singletons. Sequencing input: glioma tissue, nonneoplastic brain tissue, or PBMCs (not recorded which). These receptors all come from a human donor with low-grade glioma or glioblastoma, undergoing nonglioma brain surgery, or in good health (not recorded which). Both conserved end residues are part of each CDR3. Fields, in order: clone size, V gene, D gene, J gene, CDR3 protein, CDR3 DNA. The D gene is left open where the match is weak. Clone sizes are given selectively: once, few, many, or a class where the clone is expanded.

.	TRBV4-1	TRBD1	TRBJ2-7	CASSQEPAVRGQGEQYF	TGCGCCAGCAGCCAAGAGCCAGCTGTCAGGGGGCAGGGGGAGCAGTACTTC
many	TRBV28	.	TRBJ2-6	CASSFAVTGANVLTF	TGTGCCAGCAGTTTCGCGGTGACGGGGGCCAACGTCCTGACTTTC
.	TRBV5-4	TRBD1	TRBJ2-7	CASSLAPGQGSNEQYF	TGTGCCAGCAGCTTGGCTCCGGGACAGGGGTCCAACGAGCAGTACTTC
.	TRBV30	TRBD1	TRBJ2-5	CAGGQLTAETQYF	TGTGCAGGGGGACAGCTGACGGCGGAGACCCAGTACTTC
once	TRBV11-2	.	TRBJ2-3	CASNLEGYKDTQYF	TGTGCCAGCAACCTTGAGGGTTACAAAGATACGCAGTATTTT
many	TRBV14	.	TRBJ1-1	CASNRGGRNTEAFF	TGTGCCAGCAACAGAGGGGGTAGGAACACTGAAGCTTTCTTT
many	TRBV4-3	.	TRBJ2-7	CASSQETGFIPYEQYF	TGCGCCAGCAGCCAAGAGACAGGTTTCATCCCCTACGAGCAGTACTTC
.	TRBV6-5	.	TRBJ2-7	CASSAGSGCSSYEQYF	TGTGCCAGCAGCGCTGGGTCGGGATGCTCCTCCTACGAGCAGTACTTC
many	TRBV12-3/TRBV12-4	TRBD1	TRBJ1-5	CASRPGGGSNQPQRF	TGTGCCAGCAGACCAGGGGGAGGGAGCAATCAGCCCCAGCGTTTT
few	TRBV12-3/TRBV12-4	.	TRBJ2-5	CASSLGWTDLETQYF	TGTGCCAGCAGTTTAGGTTGGACAGATTTGGAGACCCAGTACTTC
many	TRBV4-1	.	TRBJ2-2	CASSQNRVAGELFF	TGCGCCAGCAGCCAGAACAGGGTGGCCGGGGAGCTGTTTTTT
many	TRBV19	TRBD1	TRBJ2-1	CASRGTGTGPNEQFF	TGTGCCAGTAGGGGAACCGGGACAGGGCCAAATGAGCAGTTCTTC
many	TRBV12-3/TRBV12-4	.	TRBJ2-6	CASSYRASGANVLTF	TGTGCCAGCAGCTACAGGGCATCTGGGGCCAACGTCCTGACTTTC
.	TRBV7-9	TRBD2	TRBJ2-5	CASSQGLAGPIQETQYF	TGTGCCAGCAGCCAGGGACTAGCGGGACCCATCCAAGAGACCCAGTACTTC
many	TRBV7-9	.	TRBJ2-7	CASSLNPDNPSYEQYF	TGTGCCAGCAGCTTAAACCCAGACAATCCGTCCTACGAGCAGTACTTC
many	TRBV28	.	TRBJ1-5	CASSLYRGGDSNQPQHF	TGTGCCAGCAGTCTCTACCGGGGGGGAGATAGCAATCAGCCCCAGCATTTT
many	TRBV12-3/TRBV12-4	TRBD2	TRBJ2-3	CASSPREARTDTQYF	TGTGCCAGCAGTCCCCGGGAGGCCCGCACAGATACGCAGTATTTT
many	TRBV28	.	TRBJ1-4	CAGGPATNEKLFF	TGTGCCGGGGGGCCAGCAACTAATGAAAAACTGTTTTTT
many	TRBV28	.	TRBJ1-2	CASSFINYGYTF	TGTGCCAGCAGTTTTATAAATTATGGCTACACCTTC
.	TRBV18	.	TRBJ1-2	CASSPGTHLYSGYTF	TGTGCCAGCTCACCCGGGACTCACCTATACAGTGGCTACACCTTC
many	TRBV7-9	TRBD1	TRBJ2-7	CASSPAVGTGSGYEQYF	TGTGCCAGCAGCCCCGCGGTGGGGACAGGGAGTGGTTACGAGCAGTACTTC
many	TRBV12-3/TRBV12-4	.	TRBJ2-3	CASSLLFTDTQYF	TGTGCCAGCAGTTTATTATTCACAGATACGCAGTATTTT
once	TRBV20-1	TRBD2	TRBJ2-3	CSGPTSGSITYTQYF	TGCAGTGGTCCGACTAGCGGGAGTATTACATATACGCAGTATTTT
many	TRBV28	TRBD1	TRBJ2-7	CASSQGAWGEQYF	TGTGCCAGCAGTCAGGGGGCGTGGGGGGAGCAGTACTTC
many	TRBV20-1	.	TRBJ2-1	CSAAEDGVYNEQFF	TGCAGTGCTGCCGAGGATGGAGTCTACAATGAGCAGTTCTTC
many	TRBV19	.	TRBJ1-3	CASRTAASSSGNTIYF	TGTGCCAGTAGGACGGCTGCTTCGAGCTCTGGAAACACCATATATTTT
many	TRBV7-2	.	TRBJ2-3	CASSLVVGSGDTQYF	TGTGCCAGCAGCTTAGTTGTCGGGAGTGGGGATACGCAGTATTTT
.	TRBV2	.	TRBJ2-5	CASSDLPDSSDF	TGTGCCAGCAGTGACCTACCGGACAGTTCCGACTTC